This TCR beta chain was profiled in a study of blood T cell repertoires in COVID-19. Study as a whole: Sources were T cells, B-cell-depleted T cells, or PBMCs; the material itself was cDNA or gDNA.

In the source study's methods: Amplifying reference gene primers gave estimates of nucleated cell counts. Sequencing used immunoSEQ multiplex PCR; TCRdb keeps in-frame clones, though not all of them. V, J and clone size are taken as reported in that table, and D and trimming were inferred from the DNA itself. The sample lists about 68,000 clones; about 90% were seen once. The V gene's germline CDR1 is MDHEN and CDR2 SYDVKM. This CDR3 has 16 amino acids. V dropped 7 bases and J dropped 0; count of bases not matched to a gene: 9. This clonotype was sampled from a human donor in a cohort sampled during active COVID-19. Material for sequencing was peripheral blood. V is TRBV28 and J is TRBJ1-5; TRBD1 agrees at 7 bases. This CDR3 is CASNEFRGYSNQPQHF. The CDR3 region has the DNA TGTGCCAGCAATGAATTCAGGGGGTATAGCAATCAGCCCCAGCATTTT.